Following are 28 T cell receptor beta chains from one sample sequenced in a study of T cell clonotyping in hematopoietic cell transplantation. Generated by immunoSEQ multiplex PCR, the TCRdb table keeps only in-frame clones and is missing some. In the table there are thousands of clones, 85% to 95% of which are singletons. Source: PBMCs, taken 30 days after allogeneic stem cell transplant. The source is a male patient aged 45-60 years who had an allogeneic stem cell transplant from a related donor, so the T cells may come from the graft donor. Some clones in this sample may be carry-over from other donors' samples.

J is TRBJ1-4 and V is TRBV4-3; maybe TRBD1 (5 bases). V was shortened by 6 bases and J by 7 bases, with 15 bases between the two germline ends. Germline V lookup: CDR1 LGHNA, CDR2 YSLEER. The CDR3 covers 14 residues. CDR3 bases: TGCGCCAGCAGATCTGGGAGGGGAGGTGAAAAACTGTTTTTT. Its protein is CASRSGRGGEKLFF.

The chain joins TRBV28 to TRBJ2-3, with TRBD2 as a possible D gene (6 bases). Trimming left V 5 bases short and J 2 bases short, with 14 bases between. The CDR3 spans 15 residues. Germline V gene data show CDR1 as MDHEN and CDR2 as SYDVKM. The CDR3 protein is CASSPGDWSTDTQYF. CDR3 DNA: TGTGCCAGCAGTCCCGGGGACTGGTCCACAGATACGCAGTATTTT.

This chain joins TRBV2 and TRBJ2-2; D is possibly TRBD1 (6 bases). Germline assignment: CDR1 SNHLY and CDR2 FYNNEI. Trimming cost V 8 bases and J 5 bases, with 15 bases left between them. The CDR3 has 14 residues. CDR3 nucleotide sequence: TGTGCCAGCGGTCTGGGCGACAGGACCGGGGAGCTGTTTTTT. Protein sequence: CASGLGDRTGELFF. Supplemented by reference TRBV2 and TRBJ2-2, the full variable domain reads EPEVTQTPSHQVTQMGQEVILRCVPISNHLYFYWYRQILGQKVEFLVSFYNNEISEKSEIFDDQFSVERPDGSNFTLKIRSTKLEDSAMYFCASGLGDRTGELFFGEGSRLTVL.

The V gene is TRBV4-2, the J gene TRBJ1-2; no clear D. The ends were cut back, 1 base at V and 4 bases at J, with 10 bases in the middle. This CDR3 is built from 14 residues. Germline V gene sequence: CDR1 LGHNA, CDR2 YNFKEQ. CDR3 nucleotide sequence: TGTGCCAGCAGCCAAGGCAGGCAGCTCTATGGCTACACCTTC. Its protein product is CASSQGRQLYGYTF.

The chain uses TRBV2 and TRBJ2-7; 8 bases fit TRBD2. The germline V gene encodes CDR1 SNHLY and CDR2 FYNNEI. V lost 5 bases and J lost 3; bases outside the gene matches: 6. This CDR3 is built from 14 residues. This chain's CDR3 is CASSRTSPNYEQYF. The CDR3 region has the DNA TGTGCCAGCAGTAGGACTAGCCCTAACTACGAGCAGTACTTC.

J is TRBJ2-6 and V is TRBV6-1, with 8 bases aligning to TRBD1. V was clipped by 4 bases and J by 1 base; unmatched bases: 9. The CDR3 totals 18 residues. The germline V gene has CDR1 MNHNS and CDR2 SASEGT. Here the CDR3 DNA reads TGTGCCAGCAGTGGACAGGGGTATGTGAGATCTGGGGCCAACGTCCTGACTTTC. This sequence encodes CASSGQGYVRSGANVLTF.

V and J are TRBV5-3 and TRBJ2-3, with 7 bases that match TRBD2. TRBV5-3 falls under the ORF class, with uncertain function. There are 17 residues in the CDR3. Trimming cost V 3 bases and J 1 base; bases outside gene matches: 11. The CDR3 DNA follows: TGTGCCAGAAGCTGCCACCCCGGGACTACAGGCACAGATACGCAGTATTTT. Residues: CARSCHPGTTGTDTQYF.

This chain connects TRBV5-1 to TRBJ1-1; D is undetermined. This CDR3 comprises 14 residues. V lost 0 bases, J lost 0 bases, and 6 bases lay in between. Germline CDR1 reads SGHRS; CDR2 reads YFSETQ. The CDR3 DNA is TGCGCCAGCAGCTTGGTGGGAATGAACACTGAAGCTTTCTTT. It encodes CASSLVGMNTEAFF.

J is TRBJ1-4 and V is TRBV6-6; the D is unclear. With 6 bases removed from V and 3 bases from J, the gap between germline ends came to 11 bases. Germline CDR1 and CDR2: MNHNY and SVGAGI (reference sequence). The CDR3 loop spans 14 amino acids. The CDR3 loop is CASSLGSANEKLFF. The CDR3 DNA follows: TGTGCCAGCAGCCTAGGTTCAGCTAATGAAAAACTGTTTTTT.

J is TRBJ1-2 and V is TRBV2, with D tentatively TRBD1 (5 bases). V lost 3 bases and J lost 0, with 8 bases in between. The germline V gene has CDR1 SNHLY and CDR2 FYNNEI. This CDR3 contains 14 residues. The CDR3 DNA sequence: TGTGCCAGCAGTGATTTGGGGGCTAACTATGGCTACACCTTC. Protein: CASSDLGANYGYTF.

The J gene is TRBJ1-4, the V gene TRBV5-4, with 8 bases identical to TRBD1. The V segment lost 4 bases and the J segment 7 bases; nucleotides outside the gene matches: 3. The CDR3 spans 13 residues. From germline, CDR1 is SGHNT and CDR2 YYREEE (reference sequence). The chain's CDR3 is CASSQQGGEKLFF. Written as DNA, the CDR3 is TGTGCCAGCAGCCAACAGGGGGGTGAAAAACTGTTTTTT.

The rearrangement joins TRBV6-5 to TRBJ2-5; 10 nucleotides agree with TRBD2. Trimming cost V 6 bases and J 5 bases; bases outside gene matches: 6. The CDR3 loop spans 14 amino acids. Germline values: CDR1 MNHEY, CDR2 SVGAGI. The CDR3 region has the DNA TGTGCCAGCAGGCCCCTAGCGGGAGACGAGACCCAGTACTTC. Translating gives CASRPLAGDETQYF.

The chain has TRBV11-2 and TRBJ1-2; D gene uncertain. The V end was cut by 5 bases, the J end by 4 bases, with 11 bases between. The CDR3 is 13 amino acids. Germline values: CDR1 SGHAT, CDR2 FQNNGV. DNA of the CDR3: TGTGCCAGCAGCCCGGACGGGAGCTATGGCTACACCTTC. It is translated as CASSPDGSYGYTF.

The CDR3 DNA reads TGCGCCAGCAGCCCAGGGTGGGGGGCGAACTATGGCTACACCTTC. This translates into CASSPGWGANYGYTF. The V and J genes are TRBV4-1 and TRBJ1-2; D may be TRBD1 (6 bases). Per germline, CDR1 MGHRA and CDR2 YSYEKL. Deletions cut 4 bases from V and 2 bases from J, with 14 bases between. The CDR3 extends over 15 amino acids.

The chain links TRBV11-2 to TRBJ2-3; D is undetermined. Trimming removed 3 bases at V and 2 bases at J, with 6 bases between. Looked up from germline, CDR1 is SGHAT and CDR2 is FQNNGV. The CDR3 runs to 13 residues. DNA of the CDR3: TGTGCCAGCAGCTTCCGTCCCACAGATACGCAGTATTTT. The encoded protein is CASSFRPTDTQYF.

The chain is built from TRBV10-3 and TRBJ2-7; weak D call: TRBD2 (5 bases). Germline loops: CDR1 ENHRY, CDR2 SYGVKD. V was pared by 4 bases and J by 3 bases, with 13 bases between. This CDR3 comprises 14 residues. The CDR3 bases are TGTGCCATCAGTGTGTCCCAGCGGCGCTACGAGCAGTACTTC. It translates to CAISVSQRRYEQYF.

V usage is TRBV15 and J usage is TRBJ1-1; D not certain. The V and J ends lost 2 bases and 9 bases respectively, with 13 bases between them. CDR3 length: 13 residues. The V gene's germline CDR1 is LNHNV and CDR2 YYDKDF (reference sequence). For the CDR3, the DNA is TGTGCCACCAGCAGATCCCCAGAGGGAAAAGCTTTCTTT. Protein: CATSRSPEGKAFF.

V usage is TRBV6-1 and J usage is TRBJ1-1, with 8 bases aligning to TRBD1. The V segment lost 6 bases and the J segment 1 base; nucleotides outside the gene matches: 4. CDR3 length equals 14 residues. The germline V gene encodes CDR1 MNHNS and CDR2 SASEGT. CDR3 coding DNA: TGTGCCAGCAGGGGACAGGCTCCGAACACTGAAGCTTTCTTT. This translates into CASRGQAPNTEAFF.

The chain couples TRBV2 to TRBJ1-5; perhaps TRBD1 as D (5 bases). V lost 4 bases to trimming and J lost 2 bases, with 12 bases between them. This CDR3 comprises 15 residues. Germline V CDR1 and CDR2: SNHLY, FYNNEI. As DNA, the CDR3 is TGTGCCAGCAGTGGCCGGGGAGGGGGCAATCAGCCCCAGCATTTT. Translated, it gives CASSGRGGGNQPQHF. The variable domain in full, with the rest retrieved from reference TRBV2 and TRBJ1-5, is EPEVTQTPSHQVTQMGQEVILRCVPISNHLYFYWYRQILGQKVEFLVSFYNNEISEKSEIFDDQFSVERPDGSNFTLKIRSTKLEDSAMYFCASSGRGGGNQPQHFGDGTRLSIL.

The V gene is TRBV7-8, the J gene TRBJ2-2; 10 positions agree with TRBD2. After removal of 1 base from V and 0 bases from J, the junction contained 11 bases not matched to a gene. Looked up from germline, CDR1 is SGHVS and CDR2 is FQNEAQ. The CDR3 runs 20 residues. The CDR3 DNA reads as TGTGCCAGCAGCTTAGTTGAGGGGCTAGCGGGGGCCCCGAACACCGGGGAGCTGTTTTTT. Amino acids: CASSLVEGLAGAPNTGELFF.

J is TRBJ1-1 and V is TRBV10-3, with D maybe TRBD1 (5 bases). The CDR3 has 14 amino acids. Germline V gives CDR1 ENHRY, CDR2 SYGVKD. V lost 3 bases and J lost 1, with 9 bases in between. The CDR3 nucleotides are TGTGCCATCAGTGAAGTTGGGGGGAACACTGAAGCTTTCTTT. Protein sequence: CAISEVGGNTEAFF.

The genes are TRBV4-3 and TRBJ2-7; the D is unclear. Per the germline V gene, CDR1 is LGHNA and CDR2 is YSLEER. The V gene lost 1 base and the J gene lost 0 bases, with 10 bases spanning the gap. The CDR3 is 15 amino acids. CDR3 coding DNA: TGCGCCAGCAGCCAAGGGTTAGGTGGCTCCTACGAGCAGTACTTC. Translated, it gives CASSQGLGGSYEQYF.

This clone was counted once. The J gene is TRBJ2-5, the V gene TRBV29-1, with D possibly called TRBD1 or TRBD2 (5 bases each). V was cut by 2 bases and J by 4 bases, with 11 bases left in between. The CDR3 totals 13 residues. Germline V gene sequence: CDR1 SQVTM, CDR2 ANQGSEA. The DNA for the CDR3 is TGCAGCGTTGAATGGGGGTCAGGAGAGACCCAGTACTTC. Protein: CSVEWGSGETQYF.

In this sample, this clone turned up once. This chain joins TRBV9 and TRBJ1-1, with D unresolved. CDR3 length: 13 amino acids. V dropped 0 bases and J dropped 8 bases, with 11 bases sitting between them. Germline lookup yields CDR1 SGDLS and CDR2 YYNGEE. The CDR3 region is CASSVGGPTEAFF. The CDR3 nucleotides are TGTGCCAGCAGCGTAGGTGGTCCGACAGAAGCTTTCTTT.

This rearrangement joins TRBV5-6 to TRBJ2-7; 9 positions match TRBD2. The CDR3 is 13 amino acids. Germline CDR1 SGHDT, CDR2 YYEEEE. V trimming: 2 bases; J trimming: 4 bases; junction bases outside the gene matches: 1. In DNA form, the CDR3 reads TGTGCCAGCAGCTTTAGCGGGGGTTACGAGCAGTACTTC. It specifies CASSFSGGYEQYF.

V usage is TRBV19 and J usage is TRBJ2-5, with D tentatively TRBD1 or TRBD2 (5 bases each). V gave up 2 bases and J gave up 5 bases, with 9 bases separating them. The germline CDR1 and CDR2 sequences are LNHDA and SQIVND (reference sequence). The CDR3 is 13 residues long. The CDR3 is CASSISRDETQYF. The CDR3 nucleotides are TGTGCCAGTAGTATAAGTAGGGACGAGACCCAGTACTTC.

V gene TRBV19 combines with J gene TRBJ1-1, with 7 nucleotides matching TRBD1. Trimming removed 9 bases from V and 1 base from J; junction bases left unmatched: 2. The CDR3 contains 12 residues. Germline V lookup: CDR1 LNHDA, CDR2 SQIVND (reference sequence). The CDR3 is CASRDRNTEAFF. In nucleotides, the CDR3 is TGTGCCAGCCGGGACAGGAACACTGAAGCTTTCTTT.

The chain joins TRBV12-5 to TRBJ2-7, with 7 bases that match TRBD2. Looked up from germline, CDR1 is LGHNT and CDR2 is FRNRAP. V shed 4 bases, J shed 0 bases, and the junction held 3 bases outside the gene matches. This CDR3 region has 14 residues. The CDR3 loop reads CASGSGGSSYEQYF. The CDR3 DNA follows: TGTGCTAGTGGTTCGGGCGGGAGCTCCTACGAGCAGTACTTC.